The 19 T cell receptor beta chains listed next were all sequenced from one sample in a study of cytomegalovirus exposure and HLA in healthy donors. Both 60 Vbeta primers and 13 Jbeta primers went into the PCR. Repertoires were generated with immunoSEQ multiplex PCR, while TCRdb's copy carries only in-frame clones and drops some. The sample lists hundreds of thousands of clones, 75% to 80% occurring once. Sequencing used PBMCs. The receptors stem from a man aged 18 to 30 in good health and CMV-seronegative.

The rearrangement links TRBV5-1 to TRBJ1-1; D gene uncertain. CDR1 is SGHRS, CDR2 YFSETQ, per germline. CDR3 length equals 15 residues. V lost 4 bases, J lost 1 base, and 14 bases lay in between. The CDR3 protein is CASSTRQGSNTEAFF. The CDR3 nucleotides read TGCGCCAGCAGCACCCGACAAGGATCGAACACTGAAGCTTTCTTT.

The rearrangement joins TRBV30 to TRBJ2-1, with D unclear. Per the germline V gene, CDR1 is GTSNPN and CDR2 is SVGIG (reference sequence). V dropped 5 bases and J dropped 3 bases, with 14 bases sitting between them. This CDR3 comprises 14 residues. CDR3 DNA: TGTGCCTGGGAGGAAAGGCTAATCTACAATGAGCAGTTCTTC. It encodes CAWEERLIYNEQFF.

V usage is TRBV11-2 and J usage is TRBJ2-1; TRBD2 matches at 8 bases. The CDR3 loop spans 15 amino acids. Germline-derived CDR1 and CDR2 are SGHAT and FQNNGV. Trimming took 5 bases from V and 4 from J; bases not matched to a gene: 7. CDR3 residues: CASSERETLYNEQFF. CDR3 DNA: TGTGCCAGCAGCGAGCGGGAGACACTTTACAATGAGCAGTTCTTC.

This rearrangement joins TRBV7-6 to TRBJ2-7; D is possibly TRBD1 (6 bases). The germline V gene has CDR1 SGHVS and CDR2 FNYEAQ. Trimming left V 1 base short and J 0 bases short, with 7 bases between. The CDR3 spans 14 residues. CDR3 DNA: TGTGCCAGCAGCTTAGGACAGGCCTCCTACGAGCAGTACTTC. Protein product: CASSLGQASYEQYF.

The chain employs TRBV19 and TRBJ2-1; D is undetermined. CDR1 LNHDA and CDR2 SQIVND come from the germline V gene (reference sequence). The CDR3 length is 12 residues. Trimming cost V 3 bases and J 10 bases, with 10 bases left between them. The CDR3 loop is CASSIAREEQFF. CDR3 nucleotide sequence: TGTGCCAGTAGTATTGCGCGAGAGGAGCAGTTCTTC.

The chain uses TRBV6-6 and TRBJ1-5; 8 bases are shared with TRBD1. The CDR3 extends over 15 amino acids. V trimming: 6 bases; J trimming: 7 bases; junction bases outside the gene matches: 11. Germline CDR1 and CDR2: MNHNY and SVGAGI (reference sequence). CDR3 bases: TGTGCCAGCAGAAGACAGGGGTTTGAAGGCCAGCCCCAGCATTTT. As protein: CASRRQGFEGQPQHF.

The V call is TRBV27, the J call TRBJ2-7; 10 nucleotides match TRBD1. The CDR3 runs to 17 residues. The V gene end was trimmed by 0 bases and the J gene end by 1 base; junction bases not matched to a gene: 6. The germline CDR1 and CDR2 sequences are MNHEY and SMNVEV (reference sequence). CDR3 loop: CASSLSYGDRGSYEQYF. CDR3 in DNA: TGTGCCAGCAGTTTATCGTATGGGGACAGGGGATCCTACGAGCAGTACTTC.

This clone has only a few counts. The chain has TRBV11-2 and TRBJ2-7; D unresolved. CDR1 is SGHAT, CDR2 FQNNGV, per germline. This CDR3 has 15 amino acids. The V end lost 4 bases, the J end lost 0 bases, and 13 bases lay between the germline ends. The CDR3 DNA is TGTGCCAGCAGCTCTTCCCCAGAAAGCTCCTACGAGCAGTACTTC. It yields the protein CASSSSPESSYEQYF.

The genes are TRBV10-3 and TRBJ1-1; no reliable D call. V was clipped by 3 bases and J by 0 bases, with 11 bases between them. The length of the CDR3 is 15 residues. Germline V gives CDR1 ENHRY, CDR2 SYGVKD. Written as DNA, the CDR3 is TGTGCCATCAGTGATTTCATTACTATGAACACTGAAGCTTTCTTT. Translated: CAISDFITMNTEAFF.

V is TRBV4-2 and J is TRBJ1-6, with TRBD1 identical over 9 bases. The trim removed 0 bases at V and 7 bases at J, leaving 1 base unmatched. This CDR3 comprises 15 residues. Germline V gene lookup returns CDR1 LGHNA and CDR2 YNFKEQ. Written as DNA, the CDR3 is TGTGCCAGCAGCCAAGAAGGGACAGGGAATTCACCCCTCCACTTT. Amino acid sequence: CASSQEGTGNSPLHF.

Only a few counts were recorded for this clone. The chain recombines TRBV6-5 with TRBJ2-7, with 14 bases identical to TRBD2. This CDR3 contains 16 residues. Losses at the gene ends were 2 bases for V and 3 bases for J; bases not matched to a gene: 3. CDR1 and CDR2 (germline): MNHEY, SVGAGI. The CDR3 nucleotides read TGTGCCAGCAGTTACCGGACTAGCGGGAGGAACTACGAGCAGTACTTC. It codes for CASSYRTSGRNYEQYF.

J is TRBJ2-3 and V is TRBV6-1, with D maybe TRBD2 (5 bases). Germline loops: CDR1 MNHNS, CDR2 SASEGT. This CDR3 comprises 16 residues. The V end was cut by 1 base, the J end by 2 bases, with 13 bases between. In DNA form, the CDR3 reads TGTGCCAGCAGTGAAGGAAGCGGAGGAGTCACAGATACGCAGTATTTT. It is translated as CASSEGSGGVTDTQYF.

CDR3 nucleotide sequence: TGTGCCAGCAAAAGAACAGGGGGCTATGGCTACACCTTC. Protein: CASKRTGGYGYTF. The V and J genes are TRBV28 and TRBJ1-2, with 8 bases aligning to TRBD1. Trimming cost V 7 bases and J 4 bases; bases outside gene matches: 5. Germline CDR1 MDHEN, CDR2 SYDVKM. CDR3 length: 13 amino acids.

Worth noting for this clone: Different DNA sequences within this sample yield the same CDR3. For the CDR3, the DNA is TGTGCCAGCAGTTACGACAGTCGTCAGCCCCAGCATTTT. Protein product: CASSYDSRQPQHF. This chain links TRBV6-5 with TRBJ1-5; maybe TRBD1 (5 bases). The CDR3 loop spans 13 amino acids. Trimming removed 2 bases from V and 6 bases from J, with 8 bases in between. The germline CDR1 and CDR2 sequences are MNHEY and SVGAGI.

The CDR3 spells CASSSGQGRHYEQYF. The CDR3 DNA reads as TGTGCCAGCAGCTCGGGACAGGGGCGCCATTACGAGCAGTACTTC. The rearrangement links TRBV11-3 to TRBJ2-7; 10 bases are shared with TRBD1. The CDR3 runs to 15 residues. The V and J ends lost 4 bases and 4 bases, in that order; junction bases with no gene match: 7. Germline CDR1 and CDR2: SGHNT and YENEEA. Supplemented by reference TRBV11-3 and TRBJ2-7, the full variable domain reads EAGVVQSPRYKIIEKKQPVAFWCNPISGHNTLYWYLQNLGQGPELLIRYENEEAVDDSQLPKDRFSAERLKGVDSTLKIQPAELGDSAVYLCASSSGQGRHYEQYFGPGTRLTVT.

The chain combines TRBV19 with TRBJ1-5; tentatively, D is TRBD1 (5 bases). Germline CDR1 LNHDA, CDR2 SQIVND (reference sequence). This CDR3 contains 15 residues. V gave up 7 bases and J gave up 0 bases, with 13 bases separating them. The CDR3 DNA follows: TGTGCCAGTAATAGTGGGGGGGATAGCAATCAGCCCCAGCATTTT. This sequence encodes CASNSGGDSNQPQHF.

V is TRBV6-5 and J is TRBJ1-1, with 7 nucleotides matching TRBD1. Germline trimming cut 5 bases from V and 7 bases from J; bases unmatched to any gene: 10. Germline CDR1 is MNHEY and CDR2 is SVGAGI. The length of the CDR3 is 14 residues. The CDR3 sequence is CASSMTGSSFEAFF. The CDR3 coding sequence is TGTGCCAGCAGTATGACAGGGTCATCCTTTGAAGCTTTCTTT.

The V and J genes are TRBV27 and TRBJ2-3; TRBD2 matches 13 bases. V shed 5 bases, J shed 7 bases, and the junction held 9 bases outside the gene matches. Germline V CDR1 and CDR2: MNHEY, SMNVEV (reference sequence). The CDR3 consists of 16 residues. The CDR3 DNA is TGTGCCAGCAGTCCAACTAGCGGGGGGGCCCGGAATACGCAGTATTTT. Protein product: CASSPTSGGARNTQYF.

V and J are TRBV18 and TRBJ2-1; 8 bases align to TRBD2. Trimming cost V 4 bases and J 5 bases; bases outside gene matches: 7. Germline V gene lookup returns CDR1 KGHSH and CDR2 LQKENI. The CDR3 totals 15 residues. This CDR3 is CASSRGGGTDNEQFF. CDR3 coding DNA: TGTGCCAGCTCACGGGGCGGGGGGACGGACAATGAGCAGTTCTTC.